This TCR beta chain came from a study of CD8 T cells in Susac syndrome. Study as a whole: At blood draw, Susac syndrome patients were therapy-naive, on corticosteroids, or on intravenous immunoglobulin alone. Study observations and caveats: CD8+ clonal expansion in Susac was maximal in TEMRA cells and in active patients. Regarding the TCR sequencing and HLA analysis, the study admitted that a relatively small number of individuals were involved.

In Susac syndrome patients, recently defined diagnostic criteria for definite or probable disease were met. V was trimmed by 7 bases and J by 8 bases, leaving 12 bases between them. Looked up from germline, CDR1 is MNHNY and CDR2 is SVGAGI (reference sequence). The CDR3 totals 12 residues. As concerns this clonotype: What it binds is not known.

Reverse transcription of roughly 0.5 to 1 ug RNA was carried out with random hexamers. TCRdb reprocessed the immunoSEQ multiplex PCR reads via MiXCR and lists one record per CDR3 protein. This sample yields under 90,000 distinct CDR3 sequences, of which 95% are seen a single time; roughly 0.46% belongs to the top ten. The chain is built from TRBV6-6 and TRBJ2-1; no reliable D call. The receptor was derived from a human donor with Susac syndrome. The sample was CD8+ T cells from PBMCs. CDR3 nucleotides: TGTGCCAGCACCAAGAAACGCGATGAGCAGTTCTTC. Protein: CASTKKRDEQFF.